The subject of this entry is one TCR beta chain. The data stem from a study of breast tumors, draining lymph nodes, adjacent tissues. Germline V lookup: CDR1 MNHNS, CDR2 SASEGT. The length of the CDR3 is 14 residues. V lost 5 bases, J lost 0 bases, and 8 bases lay in between. TCRdb reprocessed the multiplex PCR reads via MiXCR and lists one record per CDR3 protein. The sample yields around 100,000 distinct CDR3 sequences, 21% seen once. Breast cancer patients provided tissue from their axillary draining lymph nodes. Material for sequencing was axillary lymph node tissue. This receptor was obtained from a female donor with breast cancer. Some clones in this sample may be carry-over from other donors' samples. The chain carries TRBV6-1 and TRBJ1-3; unclear D gene. The CDR3 nucleotides are TGTGCCAGCAGTTACGACCCCTCTGGAAACACCATATATTTT. Its protein product is CASSYDPSGNTIYF.